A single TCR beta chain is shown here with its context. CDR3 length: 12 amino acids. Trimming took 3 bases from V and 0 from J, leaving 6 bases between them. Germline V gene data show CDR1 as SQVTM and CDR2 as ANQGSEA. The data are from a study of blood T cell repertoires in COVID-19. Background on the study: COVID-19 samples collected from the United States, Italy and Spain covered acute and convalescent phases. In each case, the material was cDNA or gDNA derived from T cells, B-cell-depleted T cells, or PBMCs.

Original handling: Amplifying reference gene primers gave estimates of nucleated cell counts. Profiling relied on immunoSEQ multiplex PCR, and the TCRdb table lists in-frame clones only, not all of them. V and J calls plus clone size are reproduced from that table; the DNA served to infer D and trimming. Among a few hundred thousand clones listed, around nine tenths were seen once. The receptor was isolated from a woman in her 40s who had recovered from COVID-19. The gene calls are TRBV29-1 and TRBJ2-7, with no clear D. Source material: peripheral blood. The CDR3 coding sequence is TGCAGCGTTGATGTGAGCTCCTACGAGCAGTACTTC. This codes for CSVDVSSYEQYF.